The 8 T cell receptor beta chains presented below share a single source sample, sequenced in a study of blood T cell repertoires in COVID-19. Data came from immunoSEQ multiplex PCR; TCRdb stores just in-frame clones and leaves some out. The table lists about 330,000 clones, around 87% of them singletons, with approximately 5% in the top ten. Input material: PBMCs or T cells enriched from blood (not recorded which). These receptors originate from a woman aged 25-40 years who had recovered from COVID-19.

The V gene is TRBV6-5, the J gene TRBJ1-1; D is ambiguous. The CDR3 extends over 12 amino acids. Trimming stripped 6 bases from V and 11 bases from J, with 16 bases between. Looked up from germline, CDR1 is MNHEY and CDR2 is SVGAGI. The CDR3 protein is CASRLLRGRAFF. The CDR3 region has the DNA TGTGCCAGCAGATTACTACGGGGAAGGGCTTTCTTT.

Here the CDR3 reads CASSPDRGLNSPLHF. The CDR3 coding sequence is TGTGCCAGCAGCCCCGACAGGGGGCTAAATTCACCCCTCCACTTT. The chain recombines TRBV4-2 with TRBJ1-6; 10 nucleotides align to TRBD1. The J segment lost 7 bases and the V segment lost 4 bases, leaving 4 bases of the junction unmatched. The CDR3 has 15 residues. Per the germline V gene, CDR1 is LGHNA and CDR2 is YNFKEQ.

The chain couples TRBV3-1 (or the pseudogene TRBV3-2) to TRBJ2-3; TRBD2 matches 8 bases. After removal of 4 bases from V and 5 bases from J, the junction contained 5 bases not matched to a gene. Per germline, CDR1 LGHDT and CDR2 YNNKEL (reference sequence). CDR3 length: 14 amino acids. CDR3 sequence: CASSPGGPGDTQYF. The CDR3, as DNA: TGTGCCAGCAGCCCGGGGGGGCCCGGAGATACGCAGTATTTT.

This sequence joins TRBV4-1 and TRBJ2-1, with D perhaps TRBD1 (7 bases). The germline gives CDR1 MGHRA, CDR2 YSYEKL. Trimming took 1 base from V and 4 from J, leaving 11 bases between them. This CDR3 has 15 amino acids. The CDR3 protein is CASSQVQGGYNEQFF. The CDR3 DNA follows: TGCGCCAGCAGCCAAGTGCAGGGGGGATACAATGAGCAGTTCTTC.

V and J are TRBV6-5 and TRBJ1-1; D gene ambiguous. This CDR3 spans 15 amino acids. From germline, CDR1 is MNHEY and CDR2 SVGAGI. CDR3 loop: CVTTGRSLMNTEAFF. In DNA, the CDR3 is TGTGTCACAACCGGGAGGAGCCTTATGAACACTGAAGCTTTCTTT.

This rearrangement joins TRBV19 to TRBJ1-1; perhaps TRBD1 as D (6 bases). Trimming cost V 5 bases and J 3 bases, with 19 bases left between them. The CDR3 length is 16 residues. Looked up from germline, CDR1 is LNHDA and CDR2 is SQIVND (reference sequence). CDR3 in amino acids: CASSLHRVDRDTEAFF. The CDR3 DNA reads TGTGCCAGTAGTTTACACAGGGTGGATAGGGACACTGAAGCTTTCTTT.

This chain's CDR3 is CASSRLALGTGELFF. The CDR3 DNA reads as TGTGCCAGCAGCCGACTAGCTTTAGGGACCGGGGAGCTGTTTTTT. The chain carries TRBV7-9 and TRBJ2-2; 7 bases map to TRBD2. CDR1 and CDR2 (germline): SEHNR, FQNEAQ (reference sequence). The length of the CDR3 is 15 residues. J was trimmed by 5 bases and V by 5 bases; bases with no gene match: 8.

This chain uses TRBV10-2 with TRBJ2-7; D call uncertain. The CDR3 is made up of 13 amino acids. Germline loops: CDR1 WSHSY, CDR2 SAAADI. V was pared by 1 base and J by 0 bases, with 4 bases between. The CDR3 sequence is CASSEFSSYEQYF. The CDR3 DNA reads TGCGCCAGCAGTGAGTTCAGCTCCTACGAGCAGTACTTC.